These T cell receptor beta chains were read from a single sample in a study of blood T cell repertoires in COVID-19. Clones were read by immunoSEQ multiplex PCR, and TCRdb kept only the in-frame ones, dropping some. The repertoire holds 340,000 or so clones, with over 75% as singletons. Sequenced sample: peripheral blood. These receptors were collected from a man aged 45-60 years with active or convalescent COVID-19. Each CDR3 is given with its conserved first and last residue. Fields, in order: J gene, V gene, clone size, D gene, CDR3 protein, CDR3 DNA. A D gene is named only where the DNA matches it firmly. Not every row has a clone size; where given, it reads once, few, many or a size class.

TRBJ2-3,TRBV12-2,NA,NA,CASRLAATDTQYF,TGTGCAAGTCGCTTAGCGGCCACAGATACGCAGTATTTT
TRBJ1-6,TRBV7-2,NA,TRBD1,CASSLVAGGYNSPLHF,TGTGCCAGCAGCTTAGTGGCAGGGGGTTATAATTCACCCCTCCACTTT
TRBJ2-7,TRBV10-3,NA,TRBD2,CALLGRAYEQYF,TGTGCCCTACTGGGGAGGGCCTACGAGCAGTACTTC
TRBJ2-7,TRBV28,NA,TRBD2,CASSSRRTSPDAEQYF,TGTGCCAGCAGTTCCCGACGGACTAGCCCGGACGCCGAGCAGTACTTC
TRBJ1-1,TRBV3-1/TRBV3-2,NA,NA,CASSQGGTNTEAFF,TGTGCCAGCAGTCAGGGAGGGACAAACACTGAAGCTTTCTTT
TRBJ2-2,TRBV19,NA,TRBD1,CASSSPDRGQDTGELFF,TGTGCCAGTAGTTCGCCGGACAGGGGGCAGGACACCGGGGAGCTGTTTTTT
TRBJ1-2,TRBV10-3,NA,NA,CATMDSSRTYGGYTF,TGTGCCACCATGGACAGCTCACGCACCTACGGCGGCTACACCTTC
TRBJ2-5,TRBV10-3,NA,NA,CAISEASGSQETQYF,TGTGCCATCAGTGAAGCCTCAGGGTCACAAGAGACCCAGTACTTC
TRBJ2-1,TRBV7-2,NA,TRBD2,CASSLTSGGTTYNEQFF,TGTGCCAGCAGCCTAACCTCGGGGGGGACAACCTACAATGAGCAGTTCTTC
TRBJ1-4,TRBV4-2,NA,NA,CASSQDPPGRGMEKLFF,TGTGCCAGCAGCCAAGATCCGCCTGGCAGGGGCATGGAAAAACTGTTTTTT
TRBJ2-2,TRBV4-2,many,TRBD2,CASSERGGDTGELFF,TGTGCCAGCAGCGAGCGGGGGGGCGACACCGGGGAGCTGTTTTTT
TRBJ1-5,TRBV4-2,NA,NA,CASSQAWATQFPQHF,TGTGCCAGCAGCCAAGCATGGGCAACTCAATTCCCCCAGCATTTT
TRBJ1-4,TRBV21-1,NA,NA,CASSKGSGQGNEKLFF,TGTGCCAGCAGCAAAGGATCGGGACAGGGCAATGAAAAACTGTTTTTT
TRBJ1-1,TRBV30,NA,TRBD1,CAWSKRQGDTEAFF,TGTGCCTGGAGTAAAAGACAGGGAGACACTGAAGCTTTCTTT
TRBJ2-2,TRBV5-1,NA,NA,CASSLEIGESDTGELFF,TGCGCCAGCAGCTTGGAAATTGGGGAGTCCGACACCGGGGAGCTGTTTTTT
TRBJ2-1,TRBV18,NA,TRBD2,CASSGTGRVEQFF,TGTGCCAGCTCCGGCACGGGGAGGGTCGAGCAGTTCTTC
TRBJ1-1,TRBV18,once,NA,CASSPGPKSEAFF,TGTGCCAGCTCACCCGGTCCAAAGTCTGAAGCTTTCTTT
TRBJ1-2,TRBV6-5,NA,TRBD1,CASSAGTGYGYTF,TGTGCCAGCAGCGCGGGGACAGGGTATGGCTACACCTTC
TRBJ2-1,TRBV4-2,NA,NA,CASSPRTMESYNEQFF,TGTGCCAGCAGCCCCCGGACTATGGAGTCCTACAATGAGCAGTTCTTC
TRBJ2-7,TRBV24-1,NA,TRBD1,CATSETGGPYEQYF,TGTGCCACCAGTGAGACAGGGGGCCCCTACGAGCAGTACTTC
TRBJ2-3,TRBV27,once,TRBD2,CASSLLAGGDTQYF,TGTGCCAGCAGTTTATTAGCGGGAGGTGATACGCAGTATTTT
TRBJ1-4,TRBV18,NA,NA,CASSTDREKLFF,TGTGCCAGCTCAACAGACCGGGAAAAACTGTTTTTT
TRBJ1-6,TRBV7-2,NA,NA,CASSLVGGAPSYNSPLHF,TGTGCCAGCAGTCTAGTAGGTGGGGCTCCGTCCTATAATTCACCCCTCCACTTT
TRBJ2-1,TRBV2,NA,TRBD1,CASAPRTGGNEQFF,TGTGCCAGCGCTCCCCGGACAGGGGGCAATGAGCAGTTCTTC